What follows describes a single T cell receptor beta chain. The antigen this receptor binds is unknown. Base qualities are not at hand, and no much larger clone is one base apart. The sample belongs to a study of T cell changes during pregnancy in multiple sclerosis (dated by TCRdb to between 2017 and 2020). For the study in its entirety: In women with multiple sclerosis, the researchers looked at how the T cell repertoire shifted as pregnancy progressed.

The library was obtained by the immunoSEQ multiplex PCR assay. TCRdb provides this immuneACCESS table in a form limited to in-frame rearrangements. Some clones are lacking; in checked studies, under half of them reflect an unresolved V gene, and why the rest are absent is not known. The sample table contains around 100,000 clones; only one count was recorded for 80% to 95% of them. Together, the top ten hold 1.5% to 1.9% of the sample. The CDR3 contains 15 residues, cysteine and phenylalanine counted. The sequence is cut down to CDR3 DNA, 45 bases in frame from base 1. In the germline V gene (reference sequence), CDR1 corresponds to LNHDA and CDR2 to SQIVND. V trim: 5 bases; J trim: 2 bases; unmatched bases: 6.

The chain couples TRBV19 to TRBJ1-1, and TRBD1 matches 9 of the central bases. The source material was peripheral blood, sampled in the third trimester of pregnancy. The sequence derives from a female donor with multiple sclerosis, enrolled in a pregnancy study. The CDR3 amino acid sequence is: CASSPRDRVNTEAFF. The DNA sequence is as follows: TGTGCCAGTAGTCCCCGGGACAGGGTAAACACTGAAGCTTTCTTT.